These 18 T cell receptor beta chains originate from one sample sequenced in a study of blood T cells in healthy people across ages. A second roughly 6 to 12 cycle PCR used barcoded and J-beta primers. TCRdb re-analysed the 5' RACE reads in MiXCR, keeping a single row per CDR3 protein. The data hold 1.5 million to 1.9 million distinct CDR3 sequences, with around 40% observed a single time. The sequenced sample consisted of blood. The source is a young woman in good health.

This rearrangement joins TRBV4-3 to TRBJ2-1, with TRBD2 as a possible D gene (5 bases). CDR3 length equals 19 residues. Germline V CDR1 and CDR2: LGHNA, YSLEER. The V and J ends lost 0 bases and 0 bases respectively, with 18 bases between them. This CDR3 reads CASSQDSDGGGSSYNEQFF. DNA for the CDR3: TGCGCCAGCAGCCAAGACTCGGACGGAGGAGGAAGCTCCTACAATGAGCAGTTCTTC.

The chain couples TRBV3-1 to TRBJ1-6; unclear D gene. CDR1 and CDR2 from the germline V gene are LGHDT and YNNKEL (reference sequence). This CDR3 region has 16 residues. The V and J ends lost 6 bases and 6 bases respectively, with 18 bases between them. In DNA, the CDR3 is TGTGCCAGCAGACGAGAGGGAGCTGGGAGTAATTCACCCCTCCACTTT. Amino acid sequence: CASRREGAGSNSPLHF.

The rearrangement joins TRBV2 to TRBJ1-6, with TRBD1 matching over 7 bases. CDR3 size: 14 residues. Looked up from germline, CDR1 is SNHLY and CDR2 is FYNNEI. V trimming: 6 bases; J trimming: 7 bases; junction bases outside the gene matches: 6. The DNA for the CDR3 is TGTGCCAGCAGGGCTGAAGGGGGCAATTCACCCCTCCACTTT. Residues: CASRAEGGNSPLHF.

This clonotype was seen a few times. This rearrangement joins TRBV12-3 or TRBV12-4 to TRBJ2-2; 13 nucleotides match TRBD2. V trimming: 8 bases; J trimming: 6 bases; junction bases outside the gene matches: 6. This CDR3 spans 15 amino acids. DNA for the CDR3: TGTGCCAGCCAACTAGCGGGAGGGTTATCCGGGGAGCTGTTTTTT. It codes for CASQLAGGLSGELFF.

The chain uses TRBV20-1 and TRBJ1-2; D remains ambiguous. Trimming left V 1 base short and J 4 bases short, with 7 bases between. There are 12 residues in the CDR3. In germline, CDR1 is DFQATT, CDR2 SNEGSKA (reference sequence). The CDR3, as DNA: TGCAGTGCTAGAGTCCAGGCCTATGGCTACACCTTC. It encodes CSARVQAYGYTF.

The CDR3 nucleotides read TGCGCCAGCAGCTTGAACCGGGACAGTTACGAGCAGTACTTC. It specifies CASSLNRDSYEQYF. This chain connects TRBV5-1 to TRBJ2-7, with 7 nucleotides matching TRBD1. The junction had 5 bases not matched to a gene; V was cut back by 1 base and J by 4 bases. The CDR3 sequence is 14 residues long. CDR1 is SGHRS, CDR2 YFSETQ, per germline.

The chain recombines TRBV27 with TRBJ2-1; possibly TRBD1 for D (5 bases). The CDR3 is 13 residues long. Trimming took off 9 bases at V and 5 bases at J, with 14 bases between the two ends. Germline-derived CDR1 and CDR2 are MNHEY and SMNVEV (reference sequence). The CDR3 nucleotides read TGTGCCAGTCAGGGTCTTGTAAACAATGAGCAGTTCTTC. This translates into CASQGLVNNEQFF.

Comment on this clonotype: The junction shows a germline mismatch at one end, possibly a read error. The CDR3 nucleotides are TGTGCCAGAAGCGTAGGCCTAGCCAATAATGAGCAGTTCTTC. Its protein product is CARSVGLANNEQFF. The chain has TRBV9 and TRBJ2-1; the D gene is possibly TRBD2 (5 bases). Germline V gene sequence: CDR1 SGDLS, CDR2 YYNGEE. The CDR3 is made up of 14 amino acids.

As DNA, the CDR3 is TGCGCCAGCAGCCCAGGACTAGCGGGGCTTCACCAAGAGACCCAGTACTTC. Its protein is CASSPGLAGLHQETQYF. This sequence joins TRBV5-1 and TRBJ2-5; TRBD2 matches at 12 bases. V lost 4 bases to trimming and J lost 0 bases; unmatched junction nucleotides: 7. CDR1 and CDR2 from the germline V gene are SGHRS and YFSETQ. The CDR3 sequence is 17 residues long.

This clonotype was detected a few times. V usage is TRBV4-3 and J usage is TRBJ1-2; maybe TRBD1 (5 bases). V was cut by 0 bases and J by 4 bases, with 21 bases left in between. The CDR3 has 18 residues. Germline V gives CDR1 LGHNA, CDR2 YSLEER. CDR3 in amino acids: CASSQELGTPTWGYGYTF. The DNA for the CDR3 is TGCGCCAGCAGCCAAGAATTGGGGACCCCAACCTGGGGCTATGGCTACACCTTC.

There are a few counts of this clonotype. The chain couples TRBV27 to TRBJ1-1; D possibly corresponds to TRBD1 (6 bases). This CDR3 has 14 residues. V dropped 5 bases and J dropped 5 bases, with 15 bases sitting between them. Looked up from germline, CDR1 is MNHEY and CDR2 is SMNVEV (reference sequence). CDR3 in amino acids: CASSVAGAGTEAFF. The CDR3 DNA sequence: TGTGCCAGCAGTGTGGCAGGGGCAGGTACTGAAGCTTTCTTT.

The chain carries TRBV29-1 and TRBJ2-5; 7 nucleotides match TRBD2. Germline lookup yields CDR1 SQVTM and CDR2 ANQGSEA. The CDR3 has 14 amino acids. With V trimmed by 6 bases and J by 11 bases, 18 bases remained unmatched. In DNA, the CDR3 is TGCAGCGTGGGTGGGGCGGGAGATGAGAATGAGCAGTACTTC. This translates into CSVGGAGDENEQYF.

The CDR3 DNA sequence: TGTGCCAGCAGGCCCGGCTCTCAGCCCCAGCATTTT. As protein: CASRPGSQPQHF. This rearrangement joins TRBV28 to TRBJ1-5; D uncertain. V was pared by 6 bases and J by 6 bases, with 9 bases between. The germline V gene encodes CDR1 MDHEN and CDR2 SYDVKM. The CDR3 has 12 amino acids.

Turning to this clonotype: A much more abundant neighbour one base away suggests this may be a read error. V and J are TRBV4-2 and TRBJ2-7, with D tentatively TRBD2 (5 bases). The CDR3 extends over 10 amino acids. Trimming shortened V by 10 bases and J by 3 bases, and 7 bases separated the two germline ends. Germline CDR1 reads LGHNA; CDR2 reads YNFKEQ. The CDR3 DNA is TGTGCCACCGGGGACTACGAGCAGTACTTC. This translates into CATGDYEQYF.

This sequence joins TRBV12-3 or TRBV12-4 and TRBJ1-4, with TRBD1 matching 10 bases. J lost 0 bases, V lost 3 bases, and 7 bases had no gene match. CDR3 length: 18 amino acids. The CDR3 DNA sequence: TGTGCCAGCAGTTTTGACAGGGGGCGATGGTCAACTAATGAAAAACTGTTTTTT. It encodes CASSFDRGRWSTNEKLFF.

In this sample, this clonotype turned up a few times. This chain joins TRBV12-3 or TRBV12-4 and TRBJ1-2; perhaps TRBD1 as D (5 bases). Trimming removed 2 bases at V and 9 bases at J, with 10 bases between. The CDR3 loop spans 12 amino acids. The CDR3 sequence: CASSLLGTSYTF. The CDR3, as DNA: TGTGCCAGCAGTTTACTGGGGACGAGCTACACCTTC.

This clonotype was counted between two and nine times. The chain links TRBV7-9 to TRBJ1-2; D is undetermined. The V end lost 4 bases, the J end lost 3 bases, and 18 bases lay between the germline ends. The germline gives CDR1 SEHNR, CDR2 FQNEAQ (reference sequence). The CDR3 loop spans 16 amino acids. This chain's CDR3 is CASSSSVSAPHYGYTF. CDR3 coding DNA: TGTGCCAGCAGCTCCAGTGTGTCCGCTCCCCACTATGGCTACACCTTC.

This chain uses TRBV28 with TRBJ2-1; 8 bases line up with TRBD2. The CDR3 is 16 residues long. With V trimmed by 6 bases and J by 1 base, 8 bases remained unmatched. Per germline, CDR1 MDHEN and CDR2 SYDVKM. Written as DNA, the CDR3 is TGTGCCAGCAGCCCCGGGAGGGGGGGGTCCTACAATGAGCAGTTCTTC. Translating gives CASSPGRGGSYNEQFF.